The clone carrying this TCR beta chain was detected once. Germline and junction disagree at one end, which may indicate a read error. This sample is drawn from a study of shared clonotypes between healthy human individuals. The sequencing of unsorted PBMC DNA took place on ten immunoSEQ deep assay plates. Sequencing was performed with immunoSEQ multiplex PCR; in TCRdb, only in-frame clones are kept and a portion is missing. This sample has roughly 95,000 clones, with roughly 45% found just once. The CDR3 is made up of 16 amino acids. Germline CDR1 and CDR2: MGHRA and YSYEKL. The receptor's source is a woman aged 40 to 55 in good health. Some clones in this sample may be carry-over from other donors' samples. The chain links TRBV4-1 to TRBJ2-2, with 9 bases identical to TRBD2. Material for sequencing was PBMCs. The CDR3 protein is CASSLLAGVRTGELCF. In nucleotides, the CDR3 is TGCGCCAGCAGCCTCTTAGCGGGAGTGCGTACCGGGGAGCTGTGTTTT.